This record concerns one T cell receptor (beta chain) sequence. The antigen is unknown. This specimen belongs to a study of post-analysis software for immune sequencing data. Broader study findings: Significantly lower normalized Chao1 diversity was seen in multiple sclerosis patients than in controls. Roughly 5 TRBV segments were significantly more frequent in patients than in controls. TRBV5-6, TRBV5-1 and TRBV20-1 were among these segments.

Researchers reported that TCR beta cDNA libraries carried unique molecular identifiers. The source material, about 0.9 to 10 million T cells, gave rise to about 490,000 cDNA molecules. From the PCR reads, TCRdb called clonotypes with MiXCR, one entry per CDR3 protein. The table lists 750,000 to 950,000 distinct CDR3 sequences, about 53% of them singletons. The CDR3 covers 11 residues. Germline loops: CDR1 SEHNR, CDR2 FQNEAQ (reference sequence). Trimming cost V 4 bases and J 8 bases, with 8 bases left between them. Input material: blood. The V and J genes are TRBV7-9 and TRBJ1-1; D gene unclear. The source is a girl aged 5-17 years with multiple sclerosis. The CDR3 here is CASSSSAEAFF. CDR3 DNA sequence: TGTGCCAGCAGCTCGTCAGCGGAAGCTTTCTTT.